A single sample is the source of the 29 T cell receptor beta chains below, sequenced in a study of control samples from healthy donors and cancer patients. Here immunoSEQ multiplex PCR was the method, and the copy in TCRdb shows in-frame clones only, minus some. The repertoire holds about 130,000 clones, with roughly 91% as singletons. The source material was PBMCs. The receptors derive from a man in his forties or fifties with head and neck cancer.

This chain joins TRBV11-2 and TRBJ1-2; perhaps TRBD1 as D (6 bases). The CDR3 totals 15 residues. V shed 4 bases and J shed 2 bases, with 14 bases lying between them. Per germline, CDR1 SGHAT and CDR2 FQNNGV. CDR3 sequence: CASSSTRTVNYGYTF. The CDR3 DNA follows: TGTGCCAGCAGCTCAACCAGGACAGTCAACTATGGCTACACCTTC.

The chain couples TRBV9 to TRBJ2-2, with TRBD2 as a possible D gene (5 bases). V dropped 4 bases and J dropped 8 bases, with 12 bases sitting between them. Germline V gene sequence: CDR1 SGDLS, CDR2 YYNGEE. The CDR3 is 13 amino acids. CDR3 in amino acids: CASSPRGAGELFF. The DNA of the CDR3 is TGTGCCAGCAGCCCCCGGGGTGCGGGGGAGCTGTTTTTT.

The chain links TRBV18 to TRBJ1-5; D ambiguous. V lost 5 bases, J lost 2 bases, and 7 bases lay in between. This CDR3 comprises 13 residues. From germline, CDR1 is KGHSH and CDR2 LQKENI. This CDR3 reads CASSKEGNQPQHF. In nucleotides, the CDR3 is TGTGCCAGCTCAAAGGAGGGCAATCAGCCCCAGCATTTT.

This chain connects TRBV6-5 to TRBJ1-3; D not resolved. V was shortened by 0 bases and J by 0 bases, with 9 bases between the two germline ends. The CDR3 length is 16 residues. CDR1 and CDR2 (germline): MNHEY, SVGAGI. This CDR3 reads CASSYSPDLSGNTIYF. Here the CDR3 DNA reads TGTGCCAGCAGTTACTCCCCGGACCTCTCTGGAAACACCATATATTTT.

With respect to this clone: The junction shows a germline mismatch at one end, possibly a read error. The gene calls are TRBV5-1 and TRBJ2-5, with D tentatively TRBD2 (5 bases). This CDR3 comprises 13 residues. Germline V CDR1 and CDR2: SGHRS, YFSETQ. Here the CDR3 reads CASRRATQETQYF. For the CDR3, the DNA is TGCGCCAGCAGGCGGGCTACACAAGAGACTCAGTACTTC.

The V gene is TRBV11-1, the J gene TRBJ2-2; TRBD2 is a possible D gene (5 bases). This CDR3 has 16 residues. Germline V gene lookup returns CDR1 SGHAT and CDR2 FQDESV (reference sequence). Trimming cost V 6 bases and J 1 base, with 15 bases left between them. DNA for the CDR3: TGTGCCAGCAGACCCTTGAGAGGGATGAACACCGGGGAGCTGTTTTTT. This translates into CASRPLRGMNTGELFF. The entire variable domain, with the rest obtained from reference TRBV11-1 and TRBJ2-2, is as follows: EAEVAQSPRYKITEKSQAVAFWCDPISGHATLYWYRQILGQGPELLVQFQDESVVDDSQLPKDRFSAERLKGVDSTLKIQPAELGDSAMYLCASRPLRGMNTGELFFGEGSRLTVL.

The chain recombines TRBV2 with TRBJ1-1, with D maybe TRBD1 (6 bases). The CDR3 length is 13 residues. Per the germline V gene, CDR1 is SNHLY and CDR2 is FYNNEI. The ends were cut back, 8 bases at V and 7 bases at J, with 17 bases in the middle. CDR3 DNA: TGTGCCAGCGCTCTTAGACAGGACCTTGAAGCTTTCTTT. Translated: CASALRQDLEAFF.

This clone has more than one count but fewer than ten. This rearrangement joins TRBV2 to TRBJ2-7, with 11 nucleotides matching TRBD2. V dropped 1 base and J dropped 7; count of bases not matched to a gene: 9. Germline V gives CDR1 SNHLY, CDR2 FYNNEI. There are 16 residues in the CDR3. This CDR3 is CASSEVGSGRAGEQYF. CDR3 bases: TGTGCCAGCAGTGAAGTTGGTAGCGGGAGGGCCGGGGAGCAGTACTTC.

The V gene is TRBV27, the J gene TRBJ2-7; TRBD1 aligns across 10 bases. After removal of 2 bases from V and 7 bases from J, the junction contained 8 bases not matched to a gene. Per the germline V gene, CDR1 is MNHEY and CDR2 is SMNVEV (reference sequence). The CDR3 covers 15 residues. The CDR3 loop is CASSLTGTGDFEQYF. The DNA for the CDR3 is TGTGCCAGCAGTTTAACCGGGACAGGGGACTTTGAGCAGTACTTC.

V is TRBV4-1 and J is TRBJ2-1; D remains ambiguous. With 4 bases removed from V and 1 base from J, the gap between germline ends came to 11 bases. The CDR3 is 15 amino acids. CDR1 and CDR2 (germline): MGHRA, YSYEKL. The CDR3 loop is CASSPQARSYNEQFF. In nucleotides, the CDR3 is TGCGCCAGCAGCCCCCAGGCGAGGTCCTACAATGAGCAGTTCTTC.

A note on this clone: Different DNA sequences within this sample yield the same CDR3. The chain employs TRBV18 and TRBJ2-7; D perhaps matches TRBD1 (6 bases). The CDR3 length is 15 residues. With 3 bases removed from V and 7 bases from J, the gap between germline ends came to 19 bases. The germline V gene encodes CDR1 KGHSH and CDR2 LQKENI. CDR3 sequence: CASSPGPDRTLEQYF. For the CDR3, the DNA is TGTGCCAGCTCACCGGGACCTGACAGGACTTTGGAGCAGTACTTC.

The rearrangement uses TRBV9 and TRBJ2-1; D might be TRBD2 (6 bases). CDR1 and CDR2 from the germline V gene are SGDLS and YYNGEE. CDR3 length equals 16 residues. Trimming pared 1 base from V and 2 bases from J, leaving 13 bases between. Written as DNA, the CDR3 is TGTGCCAGCAGCGTACACTCAACGGGGGCCTACAATGAGCAGTTCTTC. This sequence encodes CASSVHSTGAYNEQFF.

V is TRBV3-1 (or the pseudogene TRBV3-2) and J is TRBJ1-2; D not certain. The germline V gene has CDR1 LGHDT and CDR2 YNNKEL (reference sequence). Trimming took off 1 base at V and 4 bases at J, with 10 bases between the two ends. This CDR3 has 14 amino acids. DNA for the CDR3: TGTGCCAGCAGCCAAGGGAGTCAGTTCTATGGCTACACCTTC. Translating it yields CASSQGSQFYGYTF.

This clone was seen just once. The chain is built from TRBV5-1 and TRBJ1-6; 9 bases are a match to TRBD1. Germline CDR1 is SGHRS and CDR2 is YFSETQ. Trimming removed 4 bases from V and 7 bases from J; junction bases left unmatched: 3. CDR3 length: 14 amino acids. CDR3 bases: TGCGCCAGCAGCCCGGGACAGGGAAATTCACCCCTCCACTTT. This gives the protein CASSPGQGNSPLHF.

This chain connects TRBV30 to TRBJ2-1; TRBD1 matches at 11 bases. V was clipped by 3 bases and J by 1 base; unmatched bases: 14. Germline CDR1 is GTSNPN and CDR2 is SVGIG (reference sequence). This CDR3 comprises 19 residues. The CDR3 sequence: CAWSGSGTGGRFSYNEQFF. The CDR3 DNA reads TGTGCCTGGAGCGGTTCCGGGACAGGGGGAAGGTTTTCCTACAATGAGCAGTTCTTC. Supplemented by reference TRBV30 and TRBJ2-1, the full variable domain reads SQTIHQWPATLVQPVGSPLSLECTVEGTSNPNLYWYRQAAGRGLQLLFYSVGIGQISSEVPQNLSASRPQDRQFILSSKKLLLSDSGFYLCAWSGSGTGGRFSYNEQFFGPGTRLTVL.

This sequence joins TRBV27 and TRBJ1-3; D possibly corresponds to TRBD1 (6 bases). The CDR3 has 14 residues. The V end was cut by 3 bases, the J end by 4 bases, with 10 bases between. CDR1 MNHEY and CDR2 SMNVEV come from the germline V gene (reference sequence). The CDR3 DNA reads TGTGCCAGCAGTTTGGGGGGGGCAGGAAACACCATATATTTT. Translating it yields CASSLGGAGNTIYF.

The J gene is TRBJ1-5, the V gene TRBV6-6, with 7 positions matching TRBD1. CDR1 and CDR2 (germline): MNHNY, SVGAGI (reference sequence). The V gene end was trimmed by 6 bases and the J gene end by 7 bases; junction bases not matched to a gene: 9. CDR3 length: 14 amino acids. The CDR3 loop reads CASRNNRGGQPQHF. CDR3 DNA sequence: TGTGCCAGCAGAAACAACAGGGGCGGCCAGCCCCAGCATTTT.

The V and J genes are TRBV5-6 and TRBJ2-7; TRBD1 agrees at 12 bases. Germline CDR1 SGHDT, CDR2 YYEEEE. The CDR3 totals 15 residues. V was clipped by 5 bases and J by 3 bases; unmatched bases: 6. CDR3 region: CASSSGTGGGYEQYF. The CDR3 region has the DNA TGTGCCAGCAGTTCCGGGACAGGGGGCGGCTACGAGCAGTACTTC. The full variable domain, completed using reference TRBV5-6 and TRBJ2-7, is DAGVTQSPTHLIKTRGQQVTLRCSPKSGHDTVSWYQQALGQGPQFIFQYYEEEERQRGNFPDRFSGHQFPNYSSELNVNALLLGDSALYLCASSSGTGGGYEQYFGPGTRLTVT.

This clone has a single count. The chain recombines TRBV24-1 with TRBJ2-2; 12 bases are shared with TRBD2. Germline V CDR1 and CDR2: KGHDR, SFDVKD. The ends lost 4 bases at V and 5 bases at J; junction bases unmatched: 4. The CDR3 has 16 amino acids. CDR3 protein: CATSDTGTSGTGELFF. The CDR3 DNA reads TGTGCCACCAGTGACACCGGGACTAGCGGGACCGGGGAGCTGTTTTTT.

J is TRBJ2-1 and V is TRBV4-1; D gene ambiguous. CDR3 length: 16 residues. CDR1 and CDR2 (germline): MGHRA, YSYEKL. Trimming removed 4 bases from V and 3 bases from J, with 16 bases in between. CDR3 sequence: CASSPGPLRLYNEQFF. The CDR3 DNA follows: TGCGCCAGCAGCCCCGGTCCTCTTCGTCTCTACAATGAGCAGTTCTTC.

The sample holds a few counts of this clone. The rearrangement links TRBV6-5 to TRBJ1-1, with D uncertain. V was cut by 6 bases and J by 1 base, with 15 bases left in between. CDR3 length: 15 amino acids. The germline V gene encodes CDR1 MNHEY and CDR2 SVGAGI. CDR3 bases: TGTGCCAGCAGCAATCCAGCAGGCCCGAACACTGAAGCTTTCTTT. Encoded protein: CASSNPAGPNTEAFF.

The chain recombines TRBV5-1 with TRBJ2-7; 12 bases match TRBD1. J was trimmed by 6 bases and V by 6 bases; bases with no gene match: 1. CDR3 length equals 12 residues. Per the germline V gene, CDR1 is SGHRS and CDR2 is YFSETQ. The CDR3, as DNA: TGCGCCAGCATGGGACAGGGGGCCGAGCAGTACTTC. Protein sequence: CASMGQGAEQYF.

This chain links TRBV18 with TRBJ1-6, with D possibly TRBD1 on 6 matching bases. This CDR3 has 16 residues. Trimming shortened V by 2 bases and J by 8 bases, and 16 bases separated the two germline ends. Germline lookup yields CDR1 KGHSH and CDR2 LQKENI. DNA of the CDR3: TGTGCCAGCTCACCATCAGGTGGGGGCGCGGATTCACCCCTCCACTTT. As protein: CASSPSGGGADSPLHF.

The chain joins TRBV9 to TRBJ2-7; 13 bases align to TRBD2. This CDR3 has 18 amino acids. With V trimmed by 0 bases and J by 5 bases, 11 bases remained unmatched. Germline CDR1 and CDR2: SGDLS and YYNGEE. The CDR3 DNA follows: TGTGCCAGCAGCGTAGGGACGGGACTGGGACTAGCGGGGAACGAGCAGTACTTC. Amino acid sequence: CASSVGTGLGLAGNEQYF.

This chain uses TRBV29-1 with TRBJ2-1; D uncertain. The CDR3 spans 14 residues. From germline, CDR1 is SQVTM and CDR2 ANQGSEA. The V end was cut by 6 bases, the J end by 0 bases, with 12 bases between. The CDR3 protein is CSVETWSSYNEQFF. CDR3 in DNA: TGCAGCGTCGAGACGTGGAGCTCCTACAATGAGCAGTTCTTC.

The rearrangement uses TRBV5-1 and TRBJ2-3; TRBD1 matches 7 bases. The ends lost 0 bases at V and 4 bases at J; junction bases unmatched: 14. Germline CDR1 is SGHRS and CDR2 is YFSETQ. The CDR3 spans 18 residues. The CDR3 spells CASSLGLTGKNNADTQYF. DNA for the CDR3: TGCGCCAGCAGCTTGGGCCTGACAGGGAAGAATAATGCAGATACGCAGTATTTT.

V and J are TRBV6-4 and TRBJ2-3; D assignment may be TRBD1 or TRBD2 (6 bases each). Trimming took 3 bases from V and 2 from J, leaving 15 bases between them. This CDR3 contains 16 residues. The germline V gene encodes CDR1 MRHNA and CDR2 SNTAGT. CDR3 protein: CASSELIGGSTDTQYF. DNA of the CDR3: TGTGCCAGCAGTGAGTTGATCGGGGGCTCCACAGATACGCAGTATTTT.

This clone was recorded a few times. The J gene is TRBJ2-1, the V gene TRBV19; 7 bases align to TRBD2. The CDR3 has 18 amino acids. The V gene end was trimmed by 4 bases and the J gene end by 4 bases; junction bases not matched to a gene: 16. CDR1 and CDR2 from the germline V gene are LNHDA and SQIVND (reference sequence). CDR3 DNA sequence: TGTGCCAGTAGTACTCCTAGCGGAGGGAGACTACGGTACAATGAGCAGTTCTTC. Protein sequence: CASSTPSGGRLRYNEQFF.

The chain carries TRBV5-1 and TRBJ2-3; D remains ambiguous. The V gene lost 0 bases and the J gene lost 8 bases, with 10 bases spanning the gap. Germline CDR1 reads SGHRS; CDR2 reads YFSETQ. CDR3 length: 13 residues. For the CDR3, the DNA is TGCGCCAGCAGCTTGGTGGGTAGGAGTACGCAGTATTTT. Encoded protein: CASSLVGRSTQYF.